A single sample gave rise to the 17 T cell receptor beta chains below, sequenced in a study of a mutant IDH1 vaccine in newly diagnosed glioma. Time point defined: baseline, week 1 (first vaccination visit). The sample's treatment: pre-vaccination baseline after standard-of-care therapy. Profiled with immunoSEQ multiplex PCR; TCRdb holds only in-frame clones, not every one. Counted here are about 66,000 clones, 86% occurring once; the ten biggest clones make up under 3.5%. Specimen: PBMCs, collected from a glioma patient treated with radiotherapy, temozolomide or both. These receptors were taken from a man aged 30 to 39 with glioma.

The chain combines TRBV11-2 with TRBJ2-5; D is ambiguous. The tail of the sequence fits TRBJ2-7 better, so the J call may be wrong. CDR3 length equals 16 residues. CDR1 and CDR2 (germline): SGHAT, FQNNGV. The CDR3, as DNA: TGTGCCAGCAGCTTTGGAATTTACGAGAAGTCCTACGAGCAGTACTTC. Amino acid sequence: CASSFGIYEKSYEQYF.

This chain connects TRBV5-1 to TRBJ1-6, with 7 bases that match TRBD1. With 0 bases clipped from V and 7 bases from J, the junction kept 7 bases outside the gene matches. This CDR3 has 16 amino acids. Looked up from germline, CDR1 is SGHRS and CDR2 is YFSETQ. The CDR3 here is CASSLGDSKRNSPLHF. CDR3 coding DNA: TGCGCCAGCAGCTTGGGGGACAGTAAGCGAAATTCACCCCTCCACTTT.

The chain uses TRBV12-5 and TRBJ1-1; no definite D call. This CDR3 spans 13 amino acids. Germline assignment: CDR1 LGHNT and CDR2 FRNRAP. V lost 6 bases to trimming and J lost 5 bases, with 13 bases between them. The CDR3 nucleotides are TGTGCTAGTGGGGATAGGATGGGGACTGAAGCTTTCTTT. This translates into CASGDRMGTEAFF.

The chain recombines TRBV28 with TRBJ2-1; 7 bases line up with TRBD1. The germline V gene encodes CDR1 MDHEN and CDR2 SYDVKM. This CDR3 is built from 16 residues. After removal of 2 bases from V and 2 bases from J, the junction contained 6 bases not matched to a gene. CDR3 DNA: TGTGCCAGCAGTTTACGACAGGGCCCCCCCTACAATGAGCAGTTCTTC. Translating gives CASSLRQGPPYNEQFF.

The CDR3 DNA follows: TGTGCCAGCAGCTCACCTACGGGACCGCTCCATGGACCCTCACTACTCACAGATACGCAGTATTTT. It encodes CASSSPTGPLHGPSLLTDTQYF. The chain employs TRBV21-1 and TRBJ2-3. TRBV21-1 is an annotated pseudogene. The CDR3 length is 22 residues.

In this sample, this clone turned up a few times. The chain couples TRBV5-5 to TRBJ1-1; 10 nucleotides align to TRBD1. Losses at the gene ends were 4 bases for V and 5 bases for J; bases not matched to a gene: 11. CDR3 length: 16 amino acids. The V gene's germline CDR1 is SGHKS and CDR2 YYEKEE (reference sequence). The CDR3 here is CASSPRQGAGGTEAFF. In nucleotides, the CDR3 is TGTGCCAGCAGCCCAAGACAGGGGGCCGGGGGAACTGAAGCTTTCTTT.

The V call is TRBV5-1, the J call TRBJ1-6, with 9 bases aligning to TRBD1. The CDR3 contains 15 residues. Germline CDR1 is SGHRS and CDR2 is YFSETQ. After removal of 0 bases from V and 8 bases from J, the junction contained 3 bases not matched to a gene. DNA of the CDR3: TGCGCCAGCAGCTTGGAGGACAGGGGTTATTCACCCCTCCACTTT. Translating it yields CASSLEDRGYSPLHF.

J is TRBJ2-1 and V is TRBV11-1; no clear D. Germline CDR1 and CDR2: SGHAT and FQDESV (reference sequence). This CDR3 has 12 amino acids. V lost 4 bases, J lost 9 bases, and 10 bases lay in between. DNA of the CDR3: TGTGCCAGCAGCTCCCTTGCCGGTGAGCAGTTCTTC. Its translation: CASSSLAGEQFF.

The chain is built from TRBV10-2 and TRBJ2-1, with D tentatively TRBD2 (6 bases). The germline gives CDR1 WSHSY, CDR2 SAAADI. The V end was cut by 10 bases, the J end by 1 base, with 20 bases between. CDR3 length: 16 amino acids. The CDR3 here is CATSFWGDTSYNEQFF. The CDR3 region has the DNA TGCGCCACCTCCTTTTGGGGGGATACATCCTACAATGAGCAGTTCTTC.

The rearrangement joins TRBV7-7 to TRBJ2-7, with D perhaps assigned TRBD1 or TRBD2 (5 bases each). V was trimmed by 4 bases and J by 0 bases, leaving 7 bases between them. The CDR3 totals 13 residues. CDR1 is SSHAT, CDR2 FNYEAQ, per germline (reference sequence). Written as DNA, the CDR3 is TGTGCCAGCAGCTGGGGGAGCTCCTACGAGCAGTACTTC. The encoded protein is CASSWGSSYEQYF.

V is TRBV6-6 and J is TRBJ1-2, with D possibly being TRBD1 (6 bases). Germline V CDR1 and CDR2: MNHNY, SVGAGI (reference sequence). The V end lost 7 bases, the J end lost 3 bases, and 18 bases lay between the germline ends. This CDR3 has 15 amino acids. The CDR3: CASTYLGGKYYGYTF. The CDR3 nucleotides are TGTGCCAGCACCTACTTAGGGGGAAAATACTATGGCTACACCTTC.

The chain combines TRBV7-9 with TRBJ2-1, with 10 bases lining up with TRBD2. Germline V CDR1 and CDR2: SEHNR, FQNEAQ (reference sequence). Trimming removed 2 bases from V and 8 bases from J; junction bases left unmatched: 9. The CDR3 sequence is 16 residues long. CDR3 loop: CASSLIGSGGPDEQFF. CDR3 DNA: TGTGCCAGCAGCTTAATAGGTAGCGGGGGGCCCGATGAGCAGTTCTTC.

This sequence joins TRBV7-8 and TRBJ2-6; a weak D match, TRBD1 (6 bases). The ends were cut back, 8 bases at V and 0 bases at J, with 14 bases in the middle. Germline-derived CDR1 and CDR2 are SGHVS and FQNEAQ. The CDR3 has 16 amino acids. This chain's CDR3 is CASQGGQLSGANVLTF. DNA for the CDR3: TGTGCCAGCCAAGGGGGACAACTCTCTGGGGCCAACGTCCTGACTTTC.

CDR3 bases: TGTGCCAGTAGTATCGGGCAGTCACCAACTAATGAAAAACTGTTTTTT. Residues: CASSIGQSPTNEKLFF. The V call is TRBV19, the J call TRBJ1-4, with unresolved D. Germline loops: CDR1 LNHDA, CDR2 SQIVND (reference sequence). V lost 3 bases to trimming and J lost 0 bases, with 11 bases between them. The CDR3 sequence is 16 residues long. Full variable domain (rest looked up from reference TRBV19 and TRBJ1-4): DGGITQSPKYLFRKEGQNVTLSCEQNLNHDAMYWYRQDPGQGLRLIYYSQIVNDFQKGDIAEGYSVSREKKESFPLTVTSAQKNPTAFYLCASSIGQSPTNEKLFFGSGTQLSVL.

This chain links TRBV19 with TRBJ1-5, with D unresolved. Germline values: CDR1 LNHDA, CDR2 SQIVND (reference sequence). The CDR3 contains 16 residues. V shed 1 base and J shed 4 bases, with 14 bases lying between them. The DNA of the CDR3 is TGTGCCAGTAGTATAGGGGGAGGGATGGGTAATCAGCCCCAGCATTTT. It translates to CASSIGGGMGNQPQHF.

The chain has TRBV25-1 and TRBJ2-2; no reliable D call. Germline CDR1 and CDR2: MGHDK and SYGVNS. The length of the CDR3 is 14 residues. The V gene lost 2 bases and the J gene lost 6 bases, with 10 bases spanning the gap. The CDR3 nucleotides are TGTGCCAGCAGTGAAAGACCCTCCGCCGGGGAGCTGTTTTTT. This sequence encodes CASSERPSAGELFF.

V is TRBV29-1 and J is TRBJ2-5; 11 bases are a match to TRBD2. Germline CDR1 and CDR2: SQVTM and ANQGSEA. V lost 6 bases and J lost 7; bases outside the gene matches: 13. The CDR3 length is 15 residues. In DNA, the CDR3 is TGCAGCGTCAACCCGGGACTAGCGGCATCGGGGACCCAGTACTTC. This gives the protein CSVNPGLAASGTQYF.